The 11 T cell receptor beta chains presented below share a single source sample, sequenced in a study of T-cell memory formation after mild COVID-19. From the 5' RACE reads, TCRdb called clonotypes with MiXCR, one entry per CDR3 protein. Among about 470,000 distinct CDR3 sequences, nearly 25% were seen once, and the ten largest hold approximately 12%. The sequenced material came from PBMCs or a T cell subset sorted from them (not recorded which). Source of these receptors: an adult woman who had mild COVID-19 (a few samples of this study predate the infection). Cell type and time point are not known.

This clonotype has just a few counts. The V call is TRBV3-1, the J call TRBJ1-6; D is uncertain. Per the germline V gene, CDR1 is LGHDT and CDR2 is YNNKEL (reference sequence). The V end was cut by 6 bases, the J end by 7 bases, with 7 bases between. The CDR3 loop spans 12 amino acids. The CDR3 sequence is CASRSTNSPLHF. The CDR3 bases are TGTGCCAGCAGAAGCACCAATTCACCCCTCCACTTT.

The table lists this clonotype with a count of one. This rearrangement joins TRBV10-3 to TRBJ2-7; D not resolved. The CDR3 extends over 13 amino acids. V shed 1 base and J shed 7 bases, with 11 bases lying between them. From germline, CDR1 is ENHRY and CDR2 SYGVKD. The chain's CDR3 is CAISEWGLLEQYF. In DNA, the CDR3 is TGTGCCATCAGTGAGTGGGGTCTACTGGAGCAGTACTTC.

This clonotype was counted only a few times. The chain combines TRBV25-1 with TRBJ1-1; unclear D gene. Trimming left V 4 bases short and J 5 bases short, with 8 bases between. The CDR3 length is 12 residues. Germline CDR1 reads MGHDK; CDR2 reads SYGVNS. CDR3 region: CASSGRVTEAFF. CDR3 DNA: TGTGCCAGCAGTGGTAGGGTTACTGAAGCTTTCTTT.

This clonotype was seen only a few times. The chain couples TRBV4-2 to TRBJ2-1; no firm D call. The V end was cut by 1 base, the J end by 10 bases, with 8 bases between. Germline CDR1 LGHNA, CDR2 YNFKEQ. The CDR3 totals 12 residues. The CDR3 DNA reads as TGTGCCAGCAGCCAAGGACCCTTGGAGCAGTTCTTC. It codes for CASSQGPLEQFF.

The chain joins TRBV5-1 to TRBJ1-2; no reliable D call. The CDR3 runs 15 residues. V dropped 4 bases and J dropped 8 bases, with 21 bases sitting between them. CDR1 and CDR2 (germline): SGHRS, YFSETQ. As DNA, the CDR3 is TGCGCCAGCAGCGTAAATAGGGCAGCAGACGCGGGCTACACCTTC. Translation gives CASSVNRAADAGYTF. The variable domain in full, with the rest retrieved from reference TRBV5-1 and TRBJ1-2, is KAGVTQTPRYLIKTRGQQVTLSCSPISGHRSVSWYQQTPGQGLQFLFEYFSETQRNKGNFPGRFSGRQFSNSRSEMNVSTLELGDSALYLCASSVNRAADAGYTFGSGTRLTVV.

The sample holds a few counts of this clonotype. V usage is TRBV20-1 and J usage is TRBJ2-2, with D unclear. The V gene's germline CDR1 is DFQATT and CDR2 SNEGSKA (reference sequence). V was cut by 2 bases and J by 0 bases, with 10 bases left in between. The CDR3 has 15 amino acids. CDR3 bases: TGCAGTGCTAGACCGTTCAGAGCGAACACCGGGGAGCTGTTTTTT. Protein product: CSARPFRANTGELFF.

This clonotype showed up just a few times. The chain uses TRBV9 and TRBJ2-5, with D perhaps TRBD1 or TRBD2 (5 bases each). CDR1 and CDR2 from the germline V gene are SGDLS and YYNGEE. Trimming cost V 4 bases and J 4 bases, with 23 bases left between them. The CDR3 extends over 17 amino acids. CDR3 nucleotide sequence: TGTGCCAGCAGCCCATCTTCCGGGGTCAGGGTGGGAGAGACCCAGTACTTC. It encodes CASSPSSGVRVGETQYF.

A few counts support this clonotype. V gene TRBV4-2 combines with J gene TRBJ2-5; 11 bases are a match to TRBD2. J was trimmed by 5 bases and V by 2 bases; bases with no gene match: 7. This CDR3 spans 16 amino acids. Germline CDR1 is LGHNA and CDR2 is YNFKEQ. The CDR3 here is CASSQLSGGADETQYF. CDR3 coding DNA: TGTGCCAGCAGCCAACTTAGCGGGGGGGCCGATGAGACCCAGTACTTC.

The CDR3 nucleotides read TGTGCCAGCAGCTCTAGGGTTGTGAACACTGAAGCTTTCTTT. This encodes CASSSRVVNTEAFF. The chain joins TRBV7-2 to TRBJ1-1, with D unclear. The CDR3 runs 14 residues. CDR1 and CDR2 (germline): SGHTA, FQGNSA. The V end lost 4 bases, the J end lost 0 bases, and 9 bases lay between the germline ends. The variable domain in full, completed from reference TRBV7-2 and TRBJ1-1, reads GAGVSQSPSNKVTEKGKDVELRCDPISGHTALYWYRQSLGQGLEFLIYFQGNSAPDKSGLPSDRFSAERTGGSVSTLTIQRTQQEDSAVYLCASSSRVVNTEAFFGQGTRLTVV.

In its sample, this clonotype was seen a few times. The chain has TRBV2 and TRBJ1-1; 9 nucleotides line up with TRBD1. Germline-derived CDR1 and CDR2 are SNHLY and FYNNEI. V lost 6 bases to trimming and J lost 5 bases; unmatched junction nucleotides: 7. CDR3 length equals 14 residues. CDR3 nucleotide sequence: TGTGCCAGCAGCGGTGACAGGGGGAGTACTGAAGCTTTCTTT. Translation gives CASSGDRGSTEAFF.

V and J are TRBV24-1 and TRBJ2-2; possible D gene TRBD2, 6 bases. The CDR3 extends over 17 amino acids. V lost 1 base and J lost 1, with 12 bases in between. Germline CDR1 KGHDR, CDR2 SFDVKD. The CDR3: CATSDFPGTWNTGELFF. In nucleotides, the CDR3 is TGTGCCACCAGTGATTTTCCCGGGACTTGGAACACCGGGGAGCTGTTTTTT.